Each of the 7 T cell receptor beta chains below was sequenced from the same sample in a study of T cells in localized non-small cell lung cancer. This table comes from immunoSEQ multiplex PCR, and its TCRdb copy is limited to in-frame clones, with some not included. The sample consists of 70,000 to 100,000 clones, about 84% of them appearing once. The sequencing used peripheral blood, collected before any cancer treatment. Receptors were obtained from a female donor of 60 years or more with stage I lung adenocarcinoma.

The chain uses TRBV19 and TRBJ1-5, with a weak D call TRBD1 (6 bases). Germline CDR1 and CDR2: LNHDA and SQIVND (reference sequence). The V gene lost 7 bases and the J gene lost 1 base, with 14 bases spanning the gap. This CDR3 has 15 amino acids. In DNA form, the CDR3 reads TGTGCCAGTAAGTCTCAGGGGCGAAGCAATCAGCCCCAGCATTTT. As protein: CASKSQGRSNQPQHF.

This chain uses TRBV2 with TRBJ1-2, with 7 nucleotides matching TRBD1. CDR3 length: 14 residues. The germline V gene has CDR1 SNHLY and CDR2 FYNNEI. The V gene end was trimmed by 6 bases and the J gene end by 4 bases; junction bases not matched to a gene: 8. The CDR3 nucleotides read TGTGCCAGCAGCTACCAGGGGGGGGGCTATGGCTACACCTTC. It translates to CASSYQGGGYGYTF.

This clone occurred a few times. The V and J genes are TRBV30 and TRBJ1-1; D is uncertain. Trimming cost V 2 bases and J 0 bases, with 7 bases left between them. The length of the CDR3 is 13 residues. CDR1 and CDR2 from the germline V gene are GTSNPN and SVGIG (reference sequence). The CDR3 here is CAWSTSMNTEAFF. The CDR3 nucleotides read TGTGCCTGGAGTACCAGTATGAACACTGAAGCTTTCTTT.

This rearrangement joins TRBV5-4 to TRBJ2-1, with 15 bases matching TRBD2. J lost 7 bases, V lost 4 bases, and 6 bases had no gene match. The length of the CDR3 is 16 residues. Germline loops: CDR1 SGHNT, CDR2 YYREEE (reference sequence). Here the CDR3 reads CASSTGLAGGTNEQFF. CDR3 bases: TGTGCCAGCAGCACGGGACTAGCGGGAGGAACTAATGAGCAGTTCTTC.

Concerning this clone: Other nucleotide sequences from this sample produce the same CDR3. The chain has TRBV6-5 and TRBJ1-1; D gene unclear. Germline values: CDR1 MNHEY, CDR2 SVGAGI. V lost 2 bases, J lost 0 bases, and 10 bases lay in between. This CDR3 spans 15 amino acids. This CDR3 is CASSYGSGLNTEAFF. DNA of the CDR3: TGTGCCAGCAGTTACGGGTCCGGGCTGAACACTGAAGCTTTCTTT.

The chain carries TRBV28 and TRBJ2-7, with no clear D. Trimming removed 4 bases from V and 9 bases from J, with 13 bases in between. The germline gives CDR1 MDHEN, CDR2 SYDVKM. The CDR3 consists of 12 residues. CDR3: CASSSQRRRQYF. The CDR3 DNA reads TGTGCCAGCAGTTCCCAACGACGGCGGCAGTACTTC.

The V gene is TRBV11-1, the J gene TRBJ2-3; D is possibly TRBD1 or TRBD2 (5 bases each). Per the germline V gene, CDR1 is SGHAT and CDR2 is FQDESV (reference sequence). The CDR3 length is 16 residues. The V end lost 5 bases, the J end lost 6 bases, and 21 bases lay between the germline ends. CDR3 in amino acids: CASSLGTDLYTDTQYF. CDR3 DNA: TGTGCCAGCAGCCTAGGGACGGACCTCTACACGGATACGCAGTATTTT.